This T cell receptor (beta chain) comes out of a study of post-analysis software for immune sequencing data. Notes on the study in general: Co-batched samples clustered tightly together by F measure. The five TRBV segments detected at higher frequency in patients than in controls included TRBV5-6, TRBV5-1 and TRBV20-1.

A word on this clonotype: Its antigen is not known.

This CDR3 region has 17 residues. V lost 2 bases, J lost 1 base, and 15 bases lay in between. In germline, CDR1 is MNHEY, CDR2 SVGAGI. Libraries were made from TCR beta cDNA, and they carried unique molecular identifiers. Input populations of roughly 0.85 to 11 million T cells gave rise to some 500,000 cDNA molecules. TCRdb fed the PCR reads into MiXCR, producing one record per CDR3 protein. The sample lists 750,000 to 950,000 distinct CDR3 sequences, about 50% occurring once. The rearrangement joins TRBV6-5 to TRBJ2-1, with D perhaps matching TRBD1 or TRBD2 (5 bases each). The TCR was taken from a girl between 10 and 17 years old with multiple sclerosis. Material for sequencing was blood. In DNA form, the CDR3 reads TGTGCCAGCAGTTACGGCCGGCAGGGAGTTTCCTACAATGAGCAGTTCTTC. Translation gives CASSYGRQGVSYNEQFF.